This T cell receptor beta chain was identified during a study of molecular identifiers for immune sequencing clone quantification. Study summary: In replicates, RNA from approximately 22,000 or 94,000 naive CD8 cells was split five ways, four sequenced.

This clonotype was seen ten or more times. CDR3 length: 14 residues. Germline loops: CDR1 PRHDT, CDR2 FYEKMQ (reference sequence). V lost 0 bases and J lost 5, with 10 bases in between. Sorting was used to obtain naive CD8 T cells (CD8+CD4-CCR7+CD45RA+). Previously published methods and listed TCR primers were used for the bulk TCR libraries. MiXCR, applied by TCRdb to the PCR reads, yields one record per CDR3 protein. The sample yields 250,000 to 400,000 distinct CDR3 sequences, about 21% seen once. The chain employs TRBV13 and TRBJ1-2, with D tentatively TRBD1 (5 bases). This clonotype was obtained from a human donor in good health. Some libraries in this study had Jurkat cell RNA spiked in. The sample was naive CD8+ T cells from blood, with Jurkat cell RNA spiked in. Subset denoted: FACS-sorted CD8+CD4-CCR7+CD45RA+ naive T cells. The CDR3 spells CASSLGGQRYGYTF. The CDR3 DNA is TGTGCCAGCAGCTTAGGAGGACAACGATATGGCTACACCTTC.